This T cell receptor beta chain was sequenced during a study of T cells in women clearing cervical HPV infection. At the level of the study: Donors had HPV16-related CIN3 or worse; 2 had invasive cancer. Blood came at first lesion visit for cases, post-clearance for controls.

This table comes from immunoSEQ multiplex PCR, and its TCRdb copy is limited to in-frame clones, with some not included. In total, the table holds some 41,000 clones. The length of the CDR3 is 15 residues. Germline V gene data show CDR1 as SSHAT and CDR2 as FNYEAQ (reference sequence). On this clone: The CDR3 goes on 3 residues after the read ends, and that part is filled in from the germline J gene.

Input material: blood buffy coat. The chain uses TRBV7-7 and TRBJ2-3; 11 nucleotides agree with TRBD2. The TCR sequence derives from a woman between 18 and 69 years old with a cervical HPV16 infection that either progressed to CIN3+ or cleared (not recorded which). Partial CDR3 DNA: TGTGCCAGCAGCCCCCGGACTAGCGGGCAAGAGACG. This sequence encodes CASSPRTSGQET. The full CDR3 protein reads CASSPRTSGQETQYF.